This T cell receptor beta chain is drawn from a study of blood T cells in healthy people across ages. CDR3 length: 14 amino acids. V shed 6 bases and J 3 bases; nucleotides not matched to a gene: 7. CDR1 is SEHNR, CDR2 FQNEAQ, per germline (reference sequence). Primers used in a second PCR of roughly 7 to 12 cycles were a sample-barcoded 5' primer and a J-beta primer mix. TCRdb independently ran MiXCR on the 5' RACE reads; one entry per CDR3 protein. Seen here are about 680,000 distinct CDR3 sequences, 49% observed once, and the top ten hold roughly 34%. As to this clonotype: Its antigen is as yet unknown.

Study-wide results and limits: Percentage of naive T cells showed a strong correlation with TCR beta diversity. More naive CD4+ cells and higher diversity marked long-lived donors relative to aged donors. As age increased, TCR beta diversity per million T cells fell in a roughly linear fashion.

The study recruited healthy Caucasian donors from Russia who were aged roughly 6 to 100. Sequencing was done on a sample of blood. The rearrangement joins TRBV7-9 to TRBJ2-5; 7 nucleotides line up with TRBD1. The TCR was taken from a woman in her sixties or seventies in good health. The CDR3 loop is CASSRDRDEETQYF. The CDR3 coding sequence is TGTGCCAGCAGTCGTGACAGGGATGAAGAGACCCAGTACTTC.